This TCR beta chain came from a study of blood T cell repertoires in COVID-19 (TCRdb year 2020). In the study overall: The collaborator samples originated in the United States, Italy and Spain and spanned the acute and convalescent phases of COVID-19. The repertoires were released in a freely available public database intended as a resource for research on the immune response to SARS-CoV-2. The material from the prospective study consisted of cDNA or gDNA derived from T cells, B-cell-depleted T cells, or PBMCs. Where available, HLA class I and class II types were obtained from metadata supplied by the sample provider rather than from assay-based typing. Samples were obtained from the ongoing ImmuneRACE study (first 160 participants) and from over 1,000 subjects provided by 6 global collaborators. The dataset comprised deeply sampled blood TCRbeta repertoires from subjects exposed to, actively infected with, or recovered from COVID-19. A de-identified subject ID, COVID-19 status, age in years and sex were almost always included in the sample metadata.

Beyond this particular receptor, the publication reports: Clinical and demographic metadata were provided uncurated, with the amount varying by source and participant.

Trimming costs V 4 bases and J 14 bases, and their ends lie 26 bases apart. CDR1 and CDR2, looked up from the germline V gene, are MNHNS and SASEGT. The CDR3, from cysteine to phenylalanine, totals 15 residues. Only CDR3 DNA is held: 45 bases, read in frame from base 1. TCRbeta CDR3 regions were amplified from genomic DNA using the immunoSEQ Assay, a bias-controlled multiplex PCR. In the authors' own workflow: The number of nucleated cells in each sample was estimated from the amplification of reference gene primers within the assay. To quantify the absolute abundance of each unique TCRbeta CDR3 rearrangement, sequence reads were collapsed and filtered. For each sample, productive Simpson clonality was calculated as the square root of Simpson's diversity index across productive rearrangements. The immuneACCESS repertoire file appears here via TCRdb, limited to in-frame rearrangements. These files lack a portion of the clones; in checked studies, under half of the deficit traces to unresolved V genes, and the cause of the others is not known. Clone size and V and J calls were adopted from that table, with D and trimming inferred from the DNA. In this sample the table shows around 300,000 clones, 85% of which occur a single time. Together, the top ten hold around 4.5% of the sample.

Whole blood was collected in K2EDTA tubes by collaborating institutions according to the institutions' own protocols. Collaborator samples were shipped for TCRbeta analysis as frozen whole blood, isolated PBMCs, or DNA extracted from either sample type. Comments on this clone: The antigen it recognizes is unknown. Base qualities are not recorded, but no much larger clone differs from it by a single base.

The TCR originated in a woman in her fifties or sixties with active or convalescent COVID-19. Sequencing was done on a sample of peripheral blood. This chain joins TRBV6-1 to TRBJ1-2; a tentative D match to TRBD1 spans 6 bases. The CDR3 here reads CASSVAPGRGVSGTF. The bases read TGTGCCAGCAGTGTAGCCCCGGGCAGGGGAGTCTCGGGGACCTTC.